The present T cell receptor (beta chain) was sequenced within a study of control samples from healthy donors and cancer patients. The CDR3 runs 11 residues. Trimming removed 4 bases from V and 8 bases from J, with 8 bases in between. The germline V gene encodes CDR1 SGHAT and CDR2 FQNNGV. Assay used: immunoSEQ multiplex PCR; TCRdb lists only in-frame clones, some missing. The data show some 82,000 clones, more than 70% seen once. Sequencing used blood. V is TRBV11-2 and J is TRBJ1-2; D gene ambiguous. This TCR was recovered from a man in his fifties in good health. In nucleotides, the CDR3 is TGTGCCAGCAGCTCCCTAGGGGGCTACACCTTC. It translates to CASSSLGGYTF.